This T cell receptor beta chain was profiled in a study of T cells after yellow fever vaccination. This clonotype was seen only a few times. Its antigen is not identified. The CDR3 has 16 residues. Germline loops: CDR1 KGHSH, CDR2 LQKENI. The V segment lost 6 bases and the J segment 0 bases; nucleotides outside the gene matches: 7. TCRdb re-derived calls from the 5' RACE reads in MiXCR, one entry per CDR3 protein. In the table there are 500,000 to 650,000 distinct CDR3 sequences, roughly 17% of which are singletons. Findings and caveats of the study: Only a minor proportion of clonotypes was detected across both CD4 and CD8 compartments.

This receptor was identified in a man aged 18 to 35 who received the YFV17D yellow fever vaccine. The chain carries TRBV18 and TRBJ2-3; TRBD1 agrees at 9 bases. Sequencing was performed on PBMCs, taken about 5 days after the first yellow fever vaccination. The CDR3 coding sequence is TGTGCCAGCTCGCGCCTAGGACAGGGGAGCACAGATACGCAGTATTTT. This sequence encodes CASSRLGQGSTDTQYF. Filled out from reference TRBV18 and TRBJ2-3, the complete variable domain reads NAGVMQNPRHLVRRRGQEARLRCSPMKGHSHVYWYRQLPEEGLKFMVYLQKENIIDESGMPKERFSAEFPKEGPSILRIQQVVRGDSAAYFCASSRLGQGSTDTQYFGPGTRLTVL.